Given below is one T cell receptor beta chain in context. The data belong to a study of PD-L1 blockade in urothelial cancer. Study in general: Atezolizumab 1,200 mg was given intravenously every 3 weeks, starting 2014. Of approximately 29 patients, around 25 were males with bladder-origin urothelial cancer. Blood-derived samples held a median roughly 150,000 T cells.

The CDR3 totals 13 residues. The germline CDR1 and CDR2 sequences are MDHEN and SYDVKM. Trimming took 3 bases from V and 10 from J, leaving 15 bases between them. Profiling relied on immunoSEQ multiplex PCR, and the TCRdb table lists in-frame clones only, not all of them. Here the sample spans roughly 39,000 clones, about 89% being singletons. The gene calls are TRBV28 and TRBJ1-1; perhaps TRBD1 as D (6 bases). The clonotype comes from a man in his fifties or sixties with urothelial cancer. This sample comprised PBMCs, obtained around atezolizumab (anti-PD-L1) treatment. In nucleotides, the CDR3 is TGTGCCAGCAGTTTTTTGCCCGGGGGGCGAGCTTTCTTT. Amino acid sequence: CASSFLPGGRAFF.